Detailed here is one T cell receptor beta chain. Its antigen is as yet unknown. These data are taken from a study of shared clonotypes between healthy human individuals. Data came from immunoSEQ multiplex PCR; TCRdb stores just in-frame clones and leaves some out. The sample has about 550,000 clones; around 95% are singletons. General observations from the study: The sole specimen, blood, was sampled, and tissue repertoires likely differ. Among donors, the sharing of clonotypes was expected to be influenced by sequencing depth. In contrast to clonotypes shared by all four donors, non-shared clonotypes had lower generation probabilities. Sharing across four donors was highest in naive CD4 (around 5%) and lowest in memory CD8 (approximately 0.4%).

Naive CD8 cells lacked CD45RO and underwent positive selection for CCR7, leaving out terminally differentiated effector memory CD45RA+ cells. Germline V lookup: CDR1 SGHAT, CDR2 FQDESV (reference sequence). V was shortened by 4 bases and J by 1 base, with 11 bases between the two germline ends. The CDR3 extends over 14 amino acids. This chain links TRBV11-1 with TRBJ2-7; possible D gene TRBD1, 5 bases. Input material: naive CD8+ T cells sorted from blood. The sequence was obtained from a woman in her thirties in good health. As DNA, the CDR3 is TGTGCCAGCAGCTGGGGAACAGGTTCCTACGAGCAGTACTTC. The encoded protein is CASSWGTGSYEQYF. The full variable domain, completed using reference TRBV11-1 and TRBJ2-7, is EAEVAQSPRYKITEKSQAVAFWCDPISGHATLYWYRQILGQGPELLVQFQDESVVDDSQLPKDRFSAERLKGVDSTLKIQPAELGDSAMYLCASSWGTGSYEQYFGPGTRLTVT.